The subject of this entry is one T cell receptor (beta chain). Its antigen is still unknown. The CDR3 is 15 amino acids. Germline CDR1 and CDR2: SEHNR and FQNEAQ (reference sequence). Between the trimmed V and J ends, which lost 0 bases and 6 bases, there was a span of 15 bases. Sequencing used immunoSEQ multiplex PCR; TCRdb keeps in-frame clones, though not all of them. Among roughly 1 million clones listed, more than 65% were seen once. This record belongs to a study of shared clonotypes between healthy human individuals. Study overall: Samples came from two female and a few male donors aged 18 to 49. Study-wide findings and caveats: An effect of sequencing depth on clonotype sharing among donors was expected. Against clonotypes common to all four donors, non-shared ones had lower generation probabilities.

The rearrangement uses TRBV7-9 and TRBJ2-7; D may be TRBD1 or TRBD2 (5 bases each). Sequenced input: memory CD4+ T cells sorted from blood. Subset in this sample: CD45RA-negative fraction. The sequence was obtained from a man between 18 and 35 years old in good health. The chain's CDR3 is CASSLAFQLGGEQYF. CDR3 bases: TGTGCCAGCAGCTTAGCGTTTCAACTTGGGGGCGAGCAGTACTTC. The full variable domain, rest sourced from reference TRBV7-9 and TRBJ2-7, is DTGVSQNPRHKITKRGQNVTFRCDPISEHNRLYWYRQTLGQGPEFLTYFQNEAQLEKSRLLSDRFSAERPKGSFSTLEIQRTEQGDSAMYLCASSLAFQLGGEQYFGPGTRLTVT.